What follows is one T cell receptor (beta chain) and its context. As yet, its antigen is unknown. J lost 5 bases, V lost 4 bases, and 7 bases had no gene match. Germline values: CDR1 MGHRA, CDR2 YSYEKL. This CDR3 is 17 amino acids long. The data are from a study of shared clonotypes between healthy human individuals. The overall study: Plates per donor: three CD4 naive, three CD4 memory, two CD8 naive, one CD8 memory.

Each cell subset's genomic DNA was divided evenly among several immunoSEQ plates. In the source study's methods: There were no quality scores in the junction-only immunoSEQ sequences, so filtering differed. Data came from immunoSEQ multiplex PCR; TCRdb stores just in-frame clones and leaves some out. That table is the source of V, J and clone size, and D and trimming were worked out from the DNA. The sample has 2.3 million or so clones; approximately 95% are singletons. Study-level points and caveats: The study sampled only blood, and tissue repertoires likely differ.

The chain employs TRBV4-1 and TRBJ2-2, with 13 bases that match TRBD2. Sequenced: naive CD4+ T cells from PBMCs. Subset here: CD45RA+ positively selected. This clonotype originated in a man younger than 30 in good health. Some clones in this sample may be carry-over from other donors' samples. CDR3 in DNA: TGCGCCAGCAGCCCTGGACTAGCGGGAGTGTGGACCGGGGAGCTGTTTTTT. Its translation is CASSPGLAGVWTGELFF.